The rows below give T cell receptor beta chains drawn from one sample of a study of CXCR3-negative and CXCR3-positive naive CD8 T cells. TCRdb re-called the 5' RACE reads, yielding one record per CDR3 amino acid sequence without DNA. Its clone listing holds about 63,000 distinct CDR3 sequences. Sequencing was done on a sample of naive CXCR3+ CD8+ T cells from blood. These receptors were taken from a human donor in good health. Some clones in this sample may be carry-over from other donors' samples. CDR3s include the opening cysteine and the closing phenylalanine or tryptophan. Fields, in order: V gene, CDR3 length, J gene, clone size, CDR3 protein. Clone size is not always given. Where it is, it says once, few, many or a class for expanded clones.

TRBV20-1	16	TRBJ1-5	NA	CSARDRAEYSNQPQHF
TRBV7-6	13	TRBJ2-7	NA	CASSLEGDYEQYF
TRBV7-8	16	TRBJ2-1	NA	CASSLGTSGSINEQFF
TRBV28	17	TRBJ2-4	NA	CASSTKSTVLAKNIQYF
TRBV7-9	15	TRBJ2-1	NA	CASSLVTVPYNEQFF
TRBV27	14	TRBJ2-7	NA	CASSPAGTDYEQYF
TRBV7-6	15	TRBJ2-3	NA	CASSLPGQSTDTQYF
TRBV5-1	13	TRBJ2-7	NA	CASSLDRIYEQYF
TRBV12-3/TRBV12-4	15	TRBJ2-1	NA	CASSSTGSKDNEQFF
TRBV23-1	14	TRBJ1-5	NA	CASSQSGWNQPQHF
TRBV29-1	14	TRBJ2-2	NA	CSVTGVTNTGELFF
TRBV15	14	TRBJ2-4	NA	CATSSEVPKNIQYF
TRBV28	14	TRBJ2-7	NA	CASSMTGRNYEQYF
TRBV29-1	14	TRBJ1-2	NA	CSVGPGPRGYGYTF
TRBV12-3/TRBV12-4	13	TRBJ2-7	NA	CASSGLAGGEQYF
TRBV7-9	14	TRBJ2-7	NA	CASSAAGRAYEQYF
TRBV4-2	14	TRBJ1-1	NA	CASSPLPRGTEAFF
TRBV23-1	18	TRBJ2-3	NA	CASSHGTGGQSITDTQYF
TRBV7-9	13	TRBJ2-3	NA	CASSLTSVDTQYF
TRBV5-5	15	TRBJ2-3	NA	CASSSWGRGTDTQYF
TRBV6-5	17	TRBJ2-7	NA	CASSYSTSGGPLYEQYF
TRBV4-2	12	TRBJ2-3	NA	CASSQDGDTQYF
TRBV29-1	15	TRBJ2-1	NA	CSVEFSQGWDNEQFF
TRBV6-2/TRBV6-3	15	TRBJ1-6	NA	CASSYRVQNNSPLHF
TRBV6-6	15	TRBJ2-1	NA	CASSPSGGAGNEQFF
TRBV29-1	13	TRBJ2-7	NA	CSVDLAGRYEQYF
TRBV29-1	13	TRBJ2-3	NA	CSVVTGSTDTQYF
TRBV4-3	16	TRBJ2-1	NA	CASSPEGQGSYNEQFF
TRBV12-3/TRBV12-4	16	TRBJ1-5	NA	CASSIGQGLSNQPQHF
TRBV4-3	15	TRBJ2-7	NA	CASSQLTGEPYEQYF
TRBV7-6	16	TRBJ2-3	NA	CASSHPSGRGADTQYF
TRBV27	14	TRBJ2-7	NA	CASSHQGSSYEQYF
TRBV27	12	TRBJ2-7	NA	CASSLPGYEQYF
TRBV20-1	14	TRBJ2-5	NA	CSASLAGFQETQYF
TRBV7-6	17	TRBJ2-1	medium-sized	CASSGRGTAKTYNEQFF
TRBV7-6	14	TRBJ2-3	NA	CASSLMGPTDTQYF
TRBV29-1	13	TRBJ2-5	NA	CSANNDREETQYF
TRBV20-1	13	TRBJ2-7	NA	CSARQGLSYEQYF
TRBV28	15	TRBJ2-2	NA	CASSFASEQVGELFF
TRBV6-4	13	TRBJ1-5	NA	CASAGGEGQPQHF
TRBV6-5	12	TRBJ2-7	NA	CASSYITYEQYF
TRBV6-6	17	TRBJ2-1	NA	CASSYSVMTSSYNEQFF
TRBV20-1	15	TRBJ2-1	NA	CSGRLWGDSYNEQFF
TRBV25-1	14	TRBJ1-1	NA	CASSQVGVETEAFF
TRBV13	12	TRBJ2-5	NA	CASSKSRETQYF
TRBV29-1	15	TRBJ1-1	NA	CSVVRTVHLWTEAFF
TRBV3-1	12	TRBJ2-5	NA	CASSQEAETPYF
TRBV7-9	16	TRBJ2-5	NA	CASSPRTSGLQETQYF
TRBV28	14	TRBJ2-7	NA	CASSPGTGFYEQYF
TRBV9	13	TRBJ2-3	NA	CASSGGGADTQYF
TRBV20-1	14	TRBJ2-7	NA	CSARDRDRYDEQYF
TRBV7-6	14	TRBJ1-1	NA	CASSLGGDFTEAFF